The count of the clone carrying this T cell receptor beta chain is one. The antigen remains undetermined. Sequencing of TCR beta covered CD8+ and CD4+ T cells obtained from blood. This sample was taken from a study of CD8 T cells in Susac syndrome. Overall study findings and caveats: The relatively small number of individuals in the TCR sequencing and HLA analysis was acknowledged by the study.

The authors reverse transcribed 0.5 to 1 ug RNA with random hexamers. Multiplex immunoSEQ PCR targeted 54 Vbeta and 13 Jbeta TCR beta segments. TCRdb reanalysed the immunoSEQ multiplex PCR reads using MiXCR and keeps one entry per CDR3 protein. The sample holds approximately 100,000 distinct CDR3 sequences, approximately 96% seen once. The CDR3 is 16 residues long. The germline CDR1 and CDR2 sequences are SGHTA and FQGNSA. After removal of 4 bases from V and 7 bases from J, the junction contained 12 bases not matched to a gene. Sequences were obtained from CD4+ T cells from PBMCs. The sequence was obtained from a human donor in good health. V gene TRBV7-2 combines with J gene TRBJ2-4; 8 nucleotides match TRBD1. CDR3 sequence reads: CASSSSLAGGLNIQYF. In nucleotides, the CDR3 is TGTGCCAGCAGCTCGTCCCTCGCAGGGGGCCTGAACATTCAGTACTTC.